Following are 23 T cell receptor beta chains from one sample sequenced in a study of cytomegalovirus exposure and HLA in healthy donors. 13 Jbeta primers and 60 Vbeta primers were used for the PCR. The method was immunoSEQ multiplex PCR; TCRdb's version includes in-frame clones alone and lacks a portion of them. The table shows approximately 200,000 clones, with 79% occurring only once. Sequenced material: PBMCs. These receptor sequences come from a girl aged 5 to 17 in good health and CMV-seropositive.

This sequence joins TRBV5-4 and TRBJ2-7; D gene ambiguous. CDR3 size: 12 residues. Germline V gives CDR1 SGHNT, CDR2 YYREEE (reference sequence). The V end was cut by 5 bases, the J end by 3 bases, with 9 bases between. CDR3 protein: CASSSTDYEQYF. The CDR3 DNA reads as TGTGCCAGCAGTTCCACAGACTACGAGCAGTACTTC.

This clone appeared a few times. In DNA, the CDR3 is TGTGCCAGCAGCCGACTGACAGGGGGAAACACTGAAGCTTTCTTT. Amino acids: CASSRLTGGNTEAFF. This chain links TRBV6-5 with TRBJ1-1; 9 bases map to TRBD1. CDR1 and CDR2 from the germline V gene are MNHEY and SVGAGI. This CDR3 comprises 15 residues. V shed 6 bases, J shed 2 bases, and the junction held 7 bases outside the gene matches.

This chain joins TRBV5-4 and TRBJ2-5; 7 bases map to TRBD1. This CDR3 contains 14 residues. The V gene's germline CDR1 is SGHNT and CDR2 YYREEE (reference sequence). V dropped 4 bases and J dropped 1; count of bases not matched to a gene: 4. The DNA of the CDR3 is TGTGCCAGCAGCGAGGGACAGTCCCAAGAGACCCAGTACTTC. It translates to CASSEGQSQETQYF.

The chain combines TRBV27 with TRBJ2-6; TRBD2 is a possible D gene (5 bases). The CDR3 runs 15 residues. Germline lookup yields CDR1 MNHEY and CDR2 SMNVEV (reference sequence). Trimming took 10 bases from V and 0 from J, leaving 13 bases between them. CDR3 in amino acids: CATLDTSSGANVLTF. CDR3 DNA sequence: TGTGCCACCCTAGACACTAGCTCTGGGGCCAACGTCCTGACTTTC.

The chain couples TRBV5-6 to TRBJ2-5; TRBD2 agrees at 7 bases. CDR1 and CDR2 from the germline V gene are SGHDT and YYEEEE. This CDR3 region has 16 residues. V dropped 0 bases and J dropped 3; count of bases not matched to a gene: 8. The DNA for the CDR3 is TGTGCCAGCAGCTTGGGAGCGGGGACGTTTAAAGAGACCCAGTACTTC. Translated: CASSLGAGTFKETQYF.

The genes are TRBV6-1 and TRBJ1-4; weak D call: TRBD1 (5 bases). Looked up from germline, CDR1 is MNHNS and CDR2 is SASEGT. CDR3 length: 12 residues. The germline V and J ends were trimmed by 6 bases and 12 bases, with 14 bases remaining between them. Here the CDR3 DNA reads TGTGCCAGCAGAAAGACGGGGGTAGAACTGTTTTTT. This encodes CASRKTGVELFF.

This chain's CDR3 is CASSRSGADQPQHF. The CDR3 nucleotides read TGTGCCAGCAGCCGATCAGGGGCGGATCAGCCCCAGCATTTT. The rearrangement links TRBV9 to TRBJ1-5, with D maybe TRBD1 (6 bases). Germline-derived CDR1 and CDR2 are SGDLS and YYNGEE. V was pared by 4 bases and J by 5 bases, with 13 bases between. CDR3 length: 14 residues.

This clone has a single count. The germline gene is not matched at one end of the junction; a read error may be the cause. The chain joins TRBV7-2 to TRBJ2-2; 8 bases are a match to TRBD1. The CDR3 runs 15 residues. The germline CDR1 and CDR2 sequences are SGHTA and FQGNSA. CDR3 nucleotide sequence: TGTGCCAGCAGCCTAGCCGGGACAGGCACCGGGGAGCTGTTTTTT. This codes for CASSLAGTGTGELFF.

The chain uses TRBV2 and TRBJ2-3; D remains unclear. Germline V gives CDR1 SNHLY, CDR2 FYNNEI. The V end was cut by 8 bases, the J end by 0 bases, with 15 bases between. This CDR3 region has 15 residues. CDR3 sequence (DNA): TGTGCCAGCCGCTTAATCTATCTAAGCACAGATACGCAGTATTTT. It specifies CASRLIYLSTDTQYF.

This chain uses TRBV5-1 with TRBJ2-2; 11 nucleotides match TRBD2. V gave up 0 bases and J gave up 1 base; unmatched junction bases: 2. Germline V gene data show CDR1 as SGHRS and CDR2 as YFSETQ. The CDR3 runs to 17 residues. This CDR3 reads CASSLAGLAGNTGELFF. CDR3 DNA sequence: TGCGCCAGCAGCTTGGCCGGACTAGCGGGGAACACCGGGGAGCTGTTTTTT.

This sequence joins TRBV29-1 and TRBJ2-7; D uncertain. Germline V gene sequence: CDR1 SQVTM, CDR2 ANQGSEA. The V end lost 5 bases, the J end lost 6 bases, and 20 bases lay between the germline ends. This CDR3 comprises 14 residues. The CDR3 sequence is CSVFSGLTHSEQYF. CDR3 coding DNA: TGCAGCGTTTTTTCAGGCCTTACTCACTCCGAGCAGTACTTC.

DNA of the CDR3: TGTGCCAGCAGCTTTAAGAGACTAGCGGGGGGACAAACCTACAATGAGCAGTTCTTC. This translates into CASSFKRLAGGQTYNEQFF. The rearrangement uses TRBV7-8 and TRBJ2-1; 13 nucleotides match TRBD2. With V trimmed by 3 bases and J by 2 bases, 10 bases remained unmatched. The CDR3 runs to 19 residues. Germline loops: CDR1 SGHVS, CDR2 FQNEAQ.

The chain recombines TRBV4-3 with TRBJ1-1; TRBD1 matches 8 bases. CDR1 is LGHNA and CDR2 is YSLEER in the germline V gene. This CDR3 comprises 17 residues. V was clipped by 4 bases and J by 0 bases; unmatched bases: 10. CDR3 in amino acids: CASSLGTGRGMNTEAFF. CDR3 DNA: TGCGCCAGCAGCCTTGGGACAGGTAGAGGCATGAACACTGAAGCTTTCTTT.

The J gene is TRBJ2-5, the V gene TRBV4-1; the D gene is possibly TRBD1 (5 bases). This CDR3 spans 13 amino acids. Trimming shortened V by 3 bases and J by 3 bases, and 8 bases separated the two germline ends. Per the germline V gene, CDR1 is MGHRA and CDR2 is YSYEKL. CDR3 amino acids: CASSHLGEETQYF. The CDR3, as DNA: TGCGCCAGCAGCCACCTAGGGGAAGAGACCCAGTACTTC.

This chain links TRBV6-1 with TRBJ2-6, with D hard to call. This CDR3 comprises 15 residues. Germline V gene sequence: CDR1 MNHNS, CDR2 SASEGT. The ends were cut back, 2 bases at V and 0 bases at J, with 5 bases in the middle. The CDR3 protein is CASSEQASGANVLTF. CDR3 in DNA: TGTGCCAGCAGTGAACAGGCCTCTGGGGCCAACGTCCTGACTTTC.

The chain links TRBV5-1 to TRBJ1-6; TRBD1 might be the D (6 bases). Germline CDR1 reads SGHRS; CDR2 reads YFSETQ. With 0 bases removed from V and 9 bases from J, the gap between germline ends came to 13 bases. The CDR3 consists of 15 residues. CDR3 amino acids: CASSLVPTGGSPLHF. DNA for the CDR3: TGCGCCAGCAGCTTGGTCCCGACAGGAGGTTCACCCCTCCACTTT.

The CDR3 DNA reads as TGTGCCAGCAGCCCCTCAGTGACAGGGGGCTACGAGCAGTACTTC. This sequence encodes CASSPSVTGGYEQYF. The chain links TRBV7-9 to TRBJ2-7; 9 bases map to TRBD1. This CDR3 is 15 amino acids long. Germline-derived CDR1 and CDR2 are SEHNR and FQNEAQ (reference sequence). V shed 5 bases, J shed 3 bases, and the junction held 8 bases outside the gene matches.

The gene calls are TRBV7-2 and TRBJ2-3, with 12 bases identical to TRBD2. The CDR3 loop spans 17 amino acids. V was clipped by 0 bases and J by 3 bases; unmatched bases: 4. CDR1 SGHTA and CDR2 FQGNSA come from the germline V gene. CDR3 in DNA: TGTGCCAGCAGCTTAGCAGGACTAGCGGGGCAAACAGATACGCAGTATTTT. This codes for CASSLAGLAGQTDTQYF.

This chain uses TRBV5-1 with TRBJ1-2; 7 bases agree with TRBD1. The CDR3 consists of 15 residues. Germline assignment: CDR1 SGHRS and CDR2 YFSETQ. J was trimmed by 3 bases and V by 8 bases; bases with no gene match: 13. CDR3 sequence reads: CARPEGGPFDYGYTF. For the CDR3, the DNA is TGCGCCAGGCCCGAAGGGGGCCCCTTTGACTATGGCTACACCTTC.

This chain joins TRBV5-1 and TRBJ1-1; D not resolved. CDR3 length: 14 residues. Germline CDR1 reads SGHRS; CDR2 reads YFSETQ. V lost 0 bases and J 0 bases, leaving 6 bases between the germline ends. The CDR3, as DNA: TGCGCCAGCAGCTTGGGGCATATGAACACTGAAGCTTTCTTT. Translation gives CASSLGHMNTEAFF.

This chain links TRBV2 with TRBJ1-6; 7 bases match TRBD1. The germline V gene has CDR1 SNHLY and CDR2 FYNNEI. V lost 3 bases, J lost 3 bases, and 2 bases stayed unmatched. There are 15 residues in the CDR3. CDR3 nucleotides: TGTGCCAGCAGTGACAGGGACAGCTATAATTCACCCCTCCACTTT. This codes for CASSDRDSYNSPLHF.

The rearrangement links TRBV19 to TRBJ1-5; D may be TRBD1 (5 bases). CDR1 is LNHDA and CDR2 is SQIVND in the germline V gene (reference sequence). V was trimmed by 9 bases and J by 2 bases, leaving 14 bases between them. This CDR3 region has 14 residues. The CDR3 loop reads CASRQIDGNQPQHF. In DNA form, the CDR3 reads TGTGCCAGCAGACAGATCGATGGCAATCAGCCCCAGCATTTT.

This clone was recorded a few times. As DNA, the CDR3 is TGTGCCAGCAGCCGACAGGGAGAAGCCTACGAGCAGTACTTC. This translates into CASSRQGEAYEQYF. The chain uses TRBV11-2 and TRBJ2-7; TRBD1 aligns across 7 bases. Trimming cost V 5 bases and J 2 bases; bases outside gene matches: 6. Germline CDR1 SGHAT, CDR2 FQNNGV. The CDR3 runs to 14 residues.